Presented here are 30 T cell receptor beta chains from one specimen sequenced in a study of beta chain features in type 1 diabetes. TCRB transcripts that were expressed got sequenced, as all of the isolated RNA had been reverse transcribed. The table came from immunoSEQ multiplex PCR; TCRdb's copy has only in-frame clones and leaves some out. The repertoire holds over 500,000 clones, 15% seen once, with 0.093% in the top ten. Sequenced material: naive CD4+ T cells from blood. These receptors originate from a man between 18 and 29 years old in good health.

This clone was seen a few times. The V and J genes are TRBV18 and TRBJ1-2; 8 nucleotides line up with TRBD1. Germline V gene sequence: CDR1 KGHSH, CDR2 LQKENI. This CDR3 comprises 14 residues. Trimming at V came to 6 bases and at J to 5 bases, leaving 8 bases not matched to a gene. CDR3 residues: CASSPDRGEYGYTF. The CDR3 nucleotides are TGTGCCAGCTCGCCTGACAGGGGCGAATATGGCTACACCTTC. Variable domain in full (rest from reference TRBV18 and TRBJ1-2): NAGVMQNPRHLVRRRGQEARLRCSPMKGHSHVYWYRQLPEEGLKFMVYLQKENIIDESGMPKERFSAEFPKEGPSILRIQQVVRGDSAAYFCASSPDRGEYGYTFGSGTRLTVV.

The V call is TRBV7-9, the J call TRBJ1-4; 7 bases are a match to TRBD1. Looked up from germline, CDR1 is SEHNR and CDR2 is FQNEAQ (reference sequence). The CDR3 runs to 14 residues. After removal of 4 bases from V and 5 bases from J, the junction contained 4 bases not matched to a gene. The CDR3 sequence: CASSWGQPNEKLFF. CDR3 nucleotide sequence: TGTGCCAGCAGCTGGGGACAGCCAAATGAAAAACTGTTTTTT.

The chain combines TRBV9 with TRBJ1-2, with 9 bases matching TRBD1. Germline V CDR1 and CDR2: SGDLS, YYNGEE. V trimming: 4 bases; J trimming: 4 bases; junction bases outside the gene matches: 5. This CDR3 has 14 amino acids. CDR3 sequence: CASSSRTGAYGYTF. Here the CDR3 DNA reads TGTGCCAGCAGCTCCCGGACAGGGGCCTATGGCTACACCTTC.

This clone has only a few counts. Other DNA sequences in this specimen translate into the identical CDR3. This chain joins TRBV6-5 and TRBJ2-7, with TRBD1 matching 8 bases. CDR1 is MNHEY, CDR2 SVGAGI, per germline. V shed 5 bases and J 1 base; nucleotides not matched to a gene: 1. This CDR3 spans 13 amino acids. CDR3 loop: CASSRTGSYEQYF. In DNA form, the CDR3 reads TGTGCCAGCAGTAGGACAGGGTCCTACGAGCAGTACTTC.

A few counts support this clone. The J gene is TRBJ1-1, the V gene TRBV7-3, with a weak D call TRBD1 (6 bases). This CDR3 is 15 amino acids long. From germline, CDR1 is SGHTA and CDR2 FQGTGA. Trimming cost V 1 base and J 3 bases, with 12 bases left between them. In DNA, the CDR3 is TGTGCCAGCAGCTTAATGGCGTCAGGGGACACTGAAGCTTTCTTT. Its protein product is CASSLMASGDTEAFF. The full variable domain, rest sourced from reference TRBV7-3 and TRBJ1-1, is GAGVSQTPSNKVTEKGKYVELRCDPISGHTALYWYRQSLGQGPEFLIYFQGTGAADDSGLPNDRFFAVRPEGSVSTLKIQRTERGDSAVYLCASSLMASGDTEAFFGQGTRLTVV.

This clone turned up a few times. This chain links TRBV4-3 with TRBJ2-4, with 7 nucleotides matching TRBD1. V gave up 1 base and J gave up 3 bases; unmatched junction bases: 9. The germline CDR1 and CDR2 sequences are LGHNA and YSLEER. This CDR3 spans 17 amino acids. Here the CDR3 DNA reads TGCGCCAGCAGCCAAGCGCCCCGACAGGGATTCAAAAACATTCAGTACTTC. Translation gives CASSQAPRQGFKNIQYF.

The rearrangement uses TRBV28 and TRBJ1-2; D gene uncertain. The CDR3 is made up of 14 amino acids. Between the trimmed V and J ends, which lost 3 bases and 4 bases, there was a span of 12 bases. Germline lookup yields CDR1 MDHEN and CDR2 SYDVKM. The CDR3, as DNA: TGTGCCAGCAGTTTGGGCCAGGTTATCTATGGCTACACCTTC. Amino acids: CASSLGQVIYGYTF.

V gene TRBV19 combines with J gene TRBJ2-5, with D perhaps being TRBD1 or TRBD2 (5 bases each). Germline CDR1 and CDR2: LNHDA and SQIVND (reference sequence). Deletions cut 3 bases from V and 9 bases from J, with 17 bases between. The CDR3 spans 14 residues. The CDR3 DNA follows: TGTGCCAGTAGTATTTCCGGGACCCTGGGGGCCCAGTACTTC. Translating it yields CASSISGTLGAQYF.

The chain has TRBV4-3 and TRBJ2-7; D possibly corresponds to TRBD2 (6 bases). This CDR3 is 15 amino acids long. V lost 3 bases to trimming and J lost 5 bases, with 17 bases between them. The V gene's germline CDR1 is LGHNA and CDR2 YSLEER. The CDR3 region is CASSQGTHGTDEQYF. Here the CDR3 DNA reads TGCGCCAGCAGCCAGGGCACGCACGGGACTGACGAGCAGTACTTC.

This clone showed up just a few times. The rearrangement joins TRBV5-1 to TRBJ2-3; D uncertain. The germline V and J ends were trimmed by 0 bases and 2 bases, with 7 bases remaining between them. Germline V gene lookup returns CDR1 SGHRS and CDR2 YFSETQ. The CDR3 loop spans 14 amino acids. The CDR3 DNA follows: TGCGCCAGCAGCTTGGGGCCGATCACAGATACGCAGTATTTT. It specifies CASSLGPITDTQYF. The whole variable domain, filled in from reference TRBV5-1 and TRBJ2-3, reads KAGVTQTPRYLIKTRGQQVTLSCSPISGHRSVSWYQQTPGQGLQFLFEYFSETQRNKGNFPGRFSGRQFSNSRSEMNVSTLELGDSALYLCASSLGPITDTQYFGPGTRLTVL.

This clone was found a few times. The V gene is TRBV10-3, the J gene TRBJ2-2; 13 nucleotides agree with TRBD2. The CDR3 has 16 amino acids. V trimming: 6 bases; J trimming: 7 bases; junction bases outside the gene matches: 8. The germline V gene encodes CDR1 ENHRY and CDR2 SYGVKD. The CDR3 DNA follows: TGTGCCATCAGAACCGGGACTAGCGGGATTGGCGGGGAGCTGTTTTTT. Translation gives CAIRTGTSGIGGELFF.

This clone was found a few times. The genes are TRBV9 and TRBJ1-2; 8 bases match TRBD1. Per germline, CDR1 SGDLS and CDR2 YYNGEE. Trimming took 3 bases from V and 8 from J; bases not matched to a gene: 9. The length of the CDR3 is 14 residues. DNA for the CDR3: TGTGCCAGCAGCGCCGAGTCCAGGGGGCGAGGCTACACCTTC. Protein sequence: CASSAESRGRGYTF.

This clone was counted a few times. CDR3 loop: CAWSPAETQYF. Here the CDR3 DNA reads TGTGCCTGGAGTCCTGCGGAGACCCAGTACTTC. The V gene is TRBV30, the J gene TRBJ2-5; D is undetermined. Looked up from germline, CDR1 is GTSNPN and CDR2 is SVGIG (reference sequence). The CDR3 is made up of 11 amino acids. With 2 bases removed from V and 5 bases from J, the gap between germline ends came to 6 bases.

The V gene is TRBV7-6, the J gene TRBJ1-6; D remains unclear. V lost 5 bases and J 5 bases, leaving 13 bases between the germline ends. The length of the CDR3 is 15 residues. In germline, CDR1 is SGHVS, CDR2 FNYEAQ. The chain's CDR3 is CASSPSYFNNSPLHF. CDR3 nucleotide sequence: TGTGCCAGCAGCCCATCCTACTTTAATAATTCACCCCTCCACTTT.

The chain has TRBV2 and TRBJ1-2; D call uncertain. Germline assignment: CDR1 SNHLY and CDR2 FYNNEI. Trimming took off 3 bases at V and 2 bases at J, with 10 bases between the two ends. The CDR3 totals 14 residues. CDR3 in amino acids: CASSEGLVNYGYTF. The DNA of the CDR3 is TGTGCCAGCAGTGAGGGCCTCGTCAACTATGGCTACACCTTC. Filled out from reference TRBV2 and TRBJ1-2, the complete variable domain reads EPEVTQTPSHQVTQMGQEVILRCVPISNHLYFYWYRQILGQKVEFLVSFYNNEISEKSEIFDDQFSVERPDGSNFTLKIRSTKLEDSAMYFCASSEGLVNYGYTFGSGTRLTVV.

This clone was counted between two and nine times. Other DNA sequences from this sample encode an identical CDR3 as well. The chain links TRBV6-5 to TRBJ2-6; no firm D call. Germline V gene sequence: CDR1 MNHEY, CDR2 SVGAGI. CDR3 length: 13 residues. V was cut by 3 bases and J by 4 bases, with 4 bases left in between. CDR3 nucleotide sequence: TGTGCCAGCAGTTATGCGGGGGCCAACGTCCTGACTTTC. This sequence encodes CASSYAGANVLTF.

This chain uses TRBV30 with TRBJ2-7; D unclear. The germline CDR1 and CDR2 sequences are GTSNPN and SVGIG (reference sequence). The V and J ends lost 5 bases and 2 bases respectively, with 13 bases between them. This CDR3 comprises 13 residues. CDR3 sequence (DNA): TGTGCCTGGCCCCGTGAGGTCCCCTACGAGCAGTACTTC. This encodes CAWPREVPYEQYF.

V and J are TRBV5-4 and TRBJ2-7, with 8 bases aligning to TRBD2. Per germline, CDR1 SGHNT and CDR2 YYREEE (reference sequence). The CDR3 is 14 amino acids. V shed 7 bases, J shed 3 bases, and the junction held 9 bases outside the gene matches. For the CDR3, the DNA is TGTGCCAGCCGACGAGCGGGAGAGGGCTACGAGCAGTACTTC. Amino acids: CASRRAGEGYEQYF.

Worth noting for this clone: Other DNA sequences from this sample encode an identical CDR3 as well. This chain connects TRBV18 to TRBJ2-3; TRBD1 agrees at 8 bases. The germline gives CDR1 KGHSH, CDR2 LQKENI. The CDR3 has 14 residues. V dropped 3 bases and J dropped 3; count of bases not matched to a gene: 2. CDR3 DNA: TGTGCCAGCTCACCCGACAGGGGTACAGATACGCAGTATTTT. Protein sequence: CASSPDRGTDTQYF.

The gene calls are TRBV5-4 and TRBJ2-6; a possible D gene is TRBD1 (6 bases). The length of the CDR3 is 15 residues. Germline values: CDR1 SGHNT, CDR2 YYREEE (reference sequence). The V and J ends lost 4 bases and 4 bases respectively, with 12 bases between them. CDR3 sequence (DNA): TGTGCCAGCAGCCGGGCAGGGGTCGGGGCCAACGTCCTGACTTTC. Its protein product is CASSRAGVGANVLTF.

This sequence joins TRBV7-9 and TRBJ2-3, with D maybe TRBD1 (5 bases). The V gene lost 1 base and the J gene lost 2 bases, with 10 bases spanning the gap. Germline V gene lookup returns CDR1 SEHNR and CDR2 FQNEAQ (reference sequence). The CDR3 spans 15 residues. CDR3 sequence (DNA): TGTGCCAGCAGCTTAGACAGGATTAACACAGATACGCAGTATTTT. It specifies CASSLDRINTDTQYF.

The chain couples TRBV6-4 to TRBJ2-2, with D possibly TRBD2 on 6 matching bases. CDR3 length equals 14 residues. The V and J ends lost 4 bases and 4 bases respectively, with 10 bases between them. The germline V gene has CDR1 MRHNA and CDR2 SNTAGT. The CDR3 bases are TGTGCCAGCAGTGTGCGCGGGGCCACCGGGGAGCTGTTTTTT. It yields the protein CASSVRGATGELFF.

In its sample, this clone was seen a few times. The chain joins TRBV28 to TRBJ2-7; TRBD2 aligns across 11 bases. This CDR3 is built from 17 residues. J was trimmed by 2 bases and V by 2 bases; bases with no gene match: 8. The V gene's germline CDR1 is MDHEN and CDR2 SYDVKM. DNA for the CDR3: TGTGCCAGCAGTTTACCCATAGCGGGGGGGTCTGCCTACGAGCAGTACTTC. Its translation is CASSLPIAGGSAYEQYF.

This clone was detected a few times. This chain uses TRBV15 with TRBJ2-3; 9 bases map to TRBD1. Germline trimming cut 1 base from V and 3 bases from J; bases unmatched to any gene: 2. Germline V gene data show CDR1 as LNHNV and CDR2 as YYDKDF (reference sequence). The length of the CDR3 is 15 residues. The CDR3, as DNA: TGTGCCACCAGCAGAGGGGGACAGGGTACAGATACGCAGTATTTT. This sequence encodes CATSRGGQGTDTQYF.

In this sample, this clone turned up a few times. The genes are TRBV7-2 and TRBJ1-1; D not certain. V dropped 1 base and J dropped 4 bases, with 10 bases sitting between them. This CDR3 is built from 14 residues. In germline, CDR1 is SGHTA, CDR2 FQGNSA. The DNA for the CDR3 is TGTGCCAGCAGCTTAGACCGATATGGCACTGAAGCTTTCTTT. Its translation: CASSLDRYGTEAFF. Full variable domain (rest looked up from reference TRBV7-2 and TRBJ1-1): GAGVSQSPSNKVTEKGKDVELRCDPISGHTALYWYRQSLGQGLEFLIYFQGNSAPDKSGLPSDRFSAERTGGSVSTLTIQRTQQEDSAVYLCASSLDRYGTEAFFGQGTRLTVV.

The J gene is TRBJ1-4, the V gene TRBV7-9; 7 nucleotides agree with TRBD1. V lost 4 bases to trimming and J lost 8 bases; unmatched junction nucleotides: 7. This CDR3 contains 14 residues. CDR1 and CDR2 (germline): SEHNR, FQNEAQ (reference sequence). CDR3 sequence: CASSSRGGGEKLFF. The CDR3 DNA reads as TGTGCCAGCAGCTCAAGAGGGGGCGGAGAAAAACTGTTTTTT.

The chain couples TRBV27 to TRBJ1-2; a weak D match, TRBD1 (5 bases). The germline V and J ends were trimmed by 3 bases and 3 bases, with 8 bases remaining between them. Germline V CDR1 and CDR2: MNHEY, SMNVEV (reference sequence). This CDR3 contains 13 residues. CDR3 residues: CASSLGRDYGYTF. The DNA for the CDR3 is TGTGCCAGCAGTTTGGGCAGGGACTATGGCTACACCTTC.

This clone has more than one count but fewer than ten. The genes are TRBV4-2 and TRBJ2-3, with D perhaps matching TRBD1 or TRBD2 (5 bases each). The V end lost 0 bases, the J end lost 1 base, and 14 bases lay between the germline ends. The CDR3 extends over 17 amino acids. Germline V gives CDR1 LGHNA, CDR2 YNFKEQ. The CDR3 loop is CASSQDEGRVGTDTQYF. For the CDR3, the DNA is TGTGCCAGCAGCCAAGATGAGGGGCGGGTCGGCACAGATACGCAGTATTTT.

The rearrangement links TRBV14 to TRBJ2-1, with D possibly being TRBD1 (5 bases). CDR1 is SGHDN and CDR2 is FVKESK in the germline V gene. The germline V and J ends were trimmed by 3 bases and 4 bases, with 10 bases remaining between them. This CDR3 spans 14 amino acids. The CDR3 here is CASSHSPGYNEQFF. CDR3 nucleotides: TGTGCCAGCAGCCATTCCCCAGGGTACAATGAGCAGTTCTTC.

This clone was seen a handful of times. The chain joins TRBV7-2 to TRBJ2-1; D unresolved. This CDR3 is 9 amino acids long. With 3 bases removed from V and 9 bases from J, the gap between germline ends came to 0 bases. Germline CDR1 and CDR2: SGHTA and FQGNSA. The CDR3 here is CASSFEQFF. CDR3 DNA: TGTGCCAGCAGCTTTGAGCAGTTCTTC.